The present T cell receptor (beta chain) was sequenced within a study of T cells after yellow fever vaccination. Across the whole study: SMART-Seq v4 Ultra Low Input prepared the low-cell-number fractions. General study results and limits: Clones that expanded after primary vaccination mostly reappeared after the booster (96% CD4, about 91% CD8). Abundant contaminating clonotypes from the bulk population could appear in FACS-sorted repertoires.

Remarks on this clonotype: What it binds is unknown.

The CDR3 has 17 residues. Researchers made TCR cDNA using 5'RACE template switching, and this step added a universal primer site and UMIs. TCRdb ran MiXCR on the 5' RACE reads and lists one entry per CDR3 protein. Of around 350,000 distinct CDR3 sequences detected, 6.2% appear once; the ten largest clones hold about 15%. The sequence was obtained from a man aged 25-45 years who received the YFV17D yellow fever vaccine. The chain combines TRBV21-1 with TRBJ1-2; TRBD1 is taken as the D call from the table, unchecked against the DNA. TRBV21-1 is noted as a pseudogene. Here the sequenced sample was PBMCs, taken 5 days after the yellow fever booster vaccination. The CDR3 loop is CASSTLGTGYPFYGYTF. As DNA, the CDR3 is TGTGCCAGCAGCACCCTCGGGACAGGGTATCCTTTTTATGGCTACACCTTC.